This TCR beta chain is drawn from a study of blood T cell repertoires in COVID-19. V lost 3 bases and J 1 base, leaving 9 bases between the germline ends. Germline CDR1 reads MRHNA; CDR2 reads SNTAGT. CDR3 size: 15 residues. Here immunoSEQ multiplex PCR was the method, and the copy in TCRdb shows in-frame clones only, minus some. The sample holds 150,000 to 160,000 clones; 80% are singletons and the top ten take 0.5% to 0.65%. V is TRBV6-4 and J is TRBJ2-2; unclear D gene. The source is a man aged 55 to 70 with acute or convalescent COVID-19. Material: peripheral blood. The CDR3 nucleotides are TGTGCCAGCAGTGAACAGCCTATGAACACCGGGGAGCTGTTTTTT. It codes for CASSEQPMNTGELFF.